This T cell receptor (beta chain) derives from a study of CD8 T cells in Susac syndrome (dated 2019 in TCRdb). About the study as a whole: Among the sequenced Susac syndrome patients, about six had clinically active disease and about 8 were in clinical remission. At the time of blood withdrawal, Susac syndrome patients were either therapy-naive, taking corticosteroids (with some also receiving IVIg), or on IVIg alone. Repertoire sequencing was used to test whether CD8+ T cell activation and differentiation in Susac syndrome was antigen driven. Beyond this particular receptor, the publication reports: The number of individuals in the TCR sequencing and HLA analysis was recognized as being relatively small. In patients with Susac syndrome, the CD4+ T cell repertoire showed no detectable clonal expansion.

RNA was extracted using the RNeasy kit, and roughly 0.5 to 1 microgram was reverse transcribed with random hexamers. TCR beta CDR3 regions were amplified with the immunoSEQ multiplex PCR assay covering 54 Vbeta and 13 Jbeta segments. Bias from PCR amplification was corrected by using a synthetic template baseline for primer optimization and for computational correction. As for how the authors treated the data: Only productive sequences were kept, with reads annotated to V, D and J genes according to IMGT and analyzed in immunoSEQ Analyzer. Clonality was calculated as one minus the Shannon entropy normalized by log2 of the number of productive unique sequences. Public and private clones were assessed among the 100 most prevalent clones of each patient and control. Susac-specific clones were defined as absent from healthy and MS cohorts, 850 to 1,300 published viral clones and other ImmuneACCESS disease sequences. TCRdb redid the processing of the public reads, applying fastp at Q25 and MiXCR, and retained in-frame beta chains. Rows merge per CDR3 protein into single entries with the most common DNA and genes. In this record, the V and J calls reflect TCRdb's handling and not the investigators' own analysis. For this sample there are about 210,000 distinct CDR3 sequences; around 93% appear just once. 0.15% to 0.2% of the sample lies in the top ten.

High-throughput TCR beta sequencing profiled peripheral blood CD8+ and CD4+ T cells from healthy donors, Susac syndrome patients and multiple sclerosis patients. Recently defined diagnostic criteria for definite or probable disease were met by the Susac syndrome patients. Bulk CD8+ and CD4+ T cells were purified magnetically by negative isolation, whereas CD8+ TEMRA cells were enriched by FACS. Blood was collected in EDTA tubes and processed within 24 hours, with PBMCs isolated through density gradient centrifugation. PBMCs intended for TCR sequencing were frozen in liquid nitrogen and were later thawed in a 37 degrees C water bath. The sorted or isolated CD4+, CD8+ and CD8+ TEMRA cells had a purity of 90% or higher. As regards this clonotype: What antigen it recognizes has not been identified. The record has no base qualities; no much larger clone is one base away.

The germline V gene (reference sequence) yields DFQATT for CDR1 and SNEGSKA for CDR2. The CDR3 covers 15 residues, taking in both the cysteine and the phenylalanine. Just CDR3 DNA is preserved here, 45 bases in frame from base 1. V trim: 1 base; J trim: 4 bases; unmatched bases: 9. This receptor chain uses TRBV20-1 and TRBJ2-7; TRBD1 lines up with 8 middle nucleotides. This TCR derives from a human donor with Susac syndrome. The material sequenced was CD4+ T cells from PBMCs. The CDR3 region has the sequence CSARVHGQGFYEQYF. At the DNA level, the sequence is TGCAGTGCTAGAGTTCACGGACAGGGTTTTTACGAGCAGTACTTC.